A selection of T cell receptor beta chains follows, all from one sample in a study of shared clonotypes between healthy human individuals. Some clones are missing from TCRdb's copy, which holds only in-frame ones; the method was immunoSEQ multiplex PCR. The table shows 450,000 to 500,000 clones, with around 80% occurring only once. The sequenced sample was PBMCs. Receptors were obtained from a woman aged 35 to 49 in good health. Some clones in this sample may be carry-over from other donors' samples. Each CDR3 is given with its conserved first and last residue. D genes are given only for firm matches. Some rows mark clone size as missing; the rest say once, few, many or name a class of expanded clone.

TRBD2	TRBV5-6	TRBJ2-7	.	CASSLAGEAWEQYF	TGTGCCAGCTCACTAGCGGGAGAGGCGTGGGAGCAGTACTTC
TRBD1	TRBV6-5	TRBJ1-3	.	CASREDRGSGNTIYF	TGTGCCAGCAGGGAGGACAGGGGCAGTGGAAACACCATATATTTT
.	TRBV11-3	TRBJ2-1	.	CASSSAPLLSYNEQFF	TGTGCCAGCAGCTCCGCCCCCCTCCTCTCCTACAATGAGCAGTTCTTC
.	TRBV5-1	TRBJ2-7	.	CASSARTGDEQYF	TGCGCCAGCAGCGCCCGGACGGGAGACGAGCAGTACTTC
TRBD2	TRBV4-3	TRBJ2-5	.	CASSQTFGSRVGRAQETQYF	TGCGCCAGCAGCCAAACCTTTGGGAGCAGGGTAGGGAGGGCTCAAGAGACCCAGTACTTC
.	TRBV27	TRBJ1-4	.	CASSLGVTNEKLFF	TGTGCCAGCAGTTTGGGGGTAACTAATGAAAAACTGTTTTTT
TRBD1	TRBV5-1	TRBJ1-1	.	CASSPGQGSTEAFF	TGCGCCAGCAGCCCGGGACAGGGGAGCACTGAAGCTTTCTTT
.	TRBV7-8	TRBJ1-5	once	CASSPSIRGRNQPQHF	TGTGCCAGCAGCCCATCGATCCGGGGTAGGAATCAGCCCCAGCATTTT
TRBD2	TRBV6-1	TRBJ2-5	.	CASTTSGGPGTQYF	TGTGCCAGCACCACTAGCGGGGGCCCCGGGACCCAGTACTTC
TRBD1	TRBV7-9	TRBJ1-2	.	CASSPDRDGYTF	TGTGCCAGCAGCCCGGACAGGGATGGCTACACCTTC
.	TRBV10-3	TRBJ1-2	.	CAISDGFGYTF	TGTGCCATCAGTGACGGCTTTGGCTACACCTTC
TRBD1	TRBV28	TRBJ1-1	.	CASSRPGGGTEAFF	TGTGCCAGCAGCCGGCCAGGGGGCGGCACTGAAGCTTTCTTT
TRBD1	TRBV4-2	TRBJ1-1	.	CASSQIKGQGAEAFF	TGTGCCAGCAGCCAAATAAAAGGACAGGGCGCTGAAGCTTTCTTT
TRBD1	TRBV11-2	TRBJ2-3	.	CASSPNRGSDTQYF	TGTGCCAGCAGTCCGAACAGGGGTTCAGATACGCAGTATTTT
.	TRBV4-3	TRBJ2-3	.	CASSQVSTDTQYF	TGCGCCAGCAGCCAAGTGAGCACAGATACGCAGTATTTT
TRBD2	TRBV12-5	TRBJ2-7	.	CASGSCVIAGGRSYEQYF	TGTGCTAGTGGTTCGTGTGTCATAGCGGGAGGGCGTTCCTACGAGCAGTACTTC
.	TRBV7-6	TRBJ2-5	.	CASSLEGALGETQYF	TGTGCCAGCAGCTTAGAAGGGGCGCTTGGAGAGACCCAGTACTTC
.	TRBV18	TRBJ1-4	.	CASSPGGDGEKLFF	TGTGCCAGCTCACCAGGGGGCGACGGTGAAAAACTGTTTTTT
TRBD2	TRBV30	TRBJ2-3	few	CAWSVQVAGGGDTQYF	TGTGCCTGGAGTGTACAGGTAGCGGGAGGTGGAGATACGCAGTATTTT
.	TRBV6-6	TRBJ1-4	.	CASSSLGGRGEKLFF	TGTGCCAGCAGCTCCCTTGGGGGCCGGGGGGAAAAACTGTTTTTT
.	TRBV19	TRBJ1-4	many	CASSIRSGGNEKLFF	TGTGCCAGTAGTATTAGATCGGGCGGTAATGAAAAACTGTTTTTT
TRBD1	TRBV11-2	TRBJ2-7	.	CASSLGTGAIVGQYF	TGTGCCAGCAGCTTAGGGACAGGGGCAATCGTAGGTCAGTACTTC
.	TRBV5-6	TRBJ2-2	.	CASSFLGQLNTGELFF	TGTGCCAGCAGCTTTTTAGGACAACTGAACACCGGGGAGCTGTTTTTT
.	TRBV5-4	TRBJ2-5	.	CASRAGLGGETQYF	TGTGCCAGCAGGGCGGGACTTGGGGGAGAGACCCAGTACTTC
.	TRBV5-1	TRBJ2-6	.	CASSEGGQSSGANVLTF	TGCGCCAGCAGCGAGGGGGGACAGAGCTCTGGGGCCAACGTCCTGACTTTC
TRBD1	TRBV6-6	TRBJ1-5	.	CASSVQGYQPQHF	TGTGCCAGCAGTGTACAGGGGTATCAGCCCCAGCATTTT
.	TRBV10-3	TRBJ2-2	.	CAISLGNGELFF	TGTGCCATCAGTCTGGGAAACGGGGAGCTGTTTTTT
.	TRBV6-1	TRBJ2-7	.	CASNPRVGSYEQYF	TGTGCCAGCAATCCCAGGGTCGGCTCCTACGAGCAGTACTTC
.	TRBV27	TRBJ2-7	.	CASSTRGLGGFEQYF	TGTGCCAGCAGCACCCGAGGACTAGGGGGTTTCGAGCAGTACTTC
TRBD2	TRBV29-1	TRBJ2-1	.	CSVRSGDYNEQFF	TGCAGCGTTCGTAGCGGGGACTACAATGAGCAGTTCTTC
TRBD1	TRBV28	TRBJ1-5	.	CASSSGQGLYQPQHF	TGTGCCAGCAGTTCGGGACAGGGGCTTTATCAGCCCCAGCATTTT
.	TRBV19	TRBJ2-7	once	CASSIAGQGTYEQYF	TGTGCCAGTAGTATCGCGGGGCAGGGGACCTACGAGCAGTACTTC
TRBD1	TRBV5-1	TRBJ2-7	.	CASSHGQGAYEQYF	TGCGCCAGCAGCCATGGACAGGGGGCTTACGAGCAGTACTTC
TRBD2	TRBV4-2	TRBJ2-3	.	CASSQESSGRAGDTQYF	TGTGCCAGCAGCCAAGAAAGTAGCGGGAGAGCCGGGGATACGCAGTATTTT
TRBD1	TRBV7-3	TRBJ1-2	.	CASSAGGTYGYTF	TGTGCCAGCTCGGCAGGGGGCACCTATGGCTACACCTTC
TRBD1	TRBV11-2	TRBJ2-7	.	CASSSFGGQGHSGQYF	TGTGCCAGCAGCTCATTCGGAGGACAGGGCCATAGTGGGCAGTACTTC
TRBD1	TRBV28	TRBJ2-5	.	CASRLTGKEQYF	TGTGCCAGCAGACTGACAGGGAAGGAGCAGTACTTC